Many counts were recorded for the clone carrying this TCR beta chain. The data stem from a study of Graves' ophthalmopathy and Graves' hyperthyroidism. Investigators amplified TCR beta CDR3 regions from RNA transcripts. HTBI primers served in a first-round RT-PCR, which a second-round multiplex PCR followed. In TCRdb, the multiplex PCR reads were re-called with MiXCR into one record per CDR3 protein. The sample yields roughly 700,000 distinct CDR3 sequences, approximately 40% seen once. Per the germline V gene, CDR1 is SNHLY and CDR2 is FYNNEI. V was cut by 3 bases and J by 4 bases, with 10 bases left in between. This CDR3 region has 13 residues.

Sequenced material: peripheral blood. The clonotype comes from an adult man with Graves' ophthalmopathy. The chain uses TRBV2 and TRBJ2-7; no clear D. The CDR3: CASSEYESYEQYF. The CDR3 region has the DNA TGTGCCAGCAGTGAGTACGAGAGTTACGAGCAGTACTTC.